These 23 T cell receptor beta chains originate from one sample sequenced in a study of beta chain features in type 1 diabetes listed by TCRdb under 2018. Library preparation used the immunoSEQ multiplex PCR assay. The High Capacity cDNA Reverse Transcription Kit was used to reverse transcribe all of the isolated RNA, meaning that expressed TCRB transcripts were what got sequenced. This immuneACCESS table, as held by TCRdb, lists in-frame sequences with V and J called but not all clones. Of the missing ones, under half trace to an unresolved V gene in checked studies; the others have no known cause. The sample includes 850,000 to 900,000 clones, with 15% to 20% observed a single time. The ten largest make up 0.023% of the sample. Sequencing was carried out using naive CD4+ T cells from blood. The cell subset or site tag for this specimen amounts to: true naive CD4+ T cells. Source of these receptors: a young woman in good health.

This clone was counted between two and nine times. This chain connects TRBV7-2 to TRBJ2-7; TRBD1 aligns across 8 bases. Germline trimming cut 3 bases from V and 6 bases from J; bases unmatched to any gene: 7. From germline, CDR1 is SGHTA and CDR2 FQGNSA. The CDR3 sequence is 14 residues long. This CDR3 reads CASSFVVQGGEQYF. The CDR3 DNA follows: TGTGCCAGCAGCTTTGTGGTACAGGGGGGCGAGCAGTACTTC. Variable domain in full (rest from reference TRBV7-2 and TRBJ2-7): GAGVSQSPSNKVTEKGKDVELRCDPISGHTALYWYRQSLGQGLEFLIYFQGNSAPDKSGLPSDRFSAERTGGSVSTLTIQRTQQEDSAVYLCASSFVVQGGEQYFGPGTRLTVT.

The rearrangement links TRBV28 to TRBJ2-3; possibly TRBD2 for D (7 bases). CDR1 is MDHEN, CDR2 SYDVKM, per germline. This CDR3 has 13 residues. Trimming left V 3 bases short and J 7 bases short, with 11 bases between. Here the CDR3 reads CASSLAGANTQYF. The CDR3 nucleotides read TGTGCCAGCAGTTTGGCGGGGGCGAATACGCAGTATTTT. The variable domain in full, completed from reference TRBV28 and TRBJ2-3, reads DVKVTQSSRYLVKRTGEKVFLECVQDMDHENMFWYRQDPGLGLRLIYFSYDVKMKEKGDIPEGYSVSREKKERFSLILESASTNQTSMYLCASSLAGANTQYFGPGTRLTVL.

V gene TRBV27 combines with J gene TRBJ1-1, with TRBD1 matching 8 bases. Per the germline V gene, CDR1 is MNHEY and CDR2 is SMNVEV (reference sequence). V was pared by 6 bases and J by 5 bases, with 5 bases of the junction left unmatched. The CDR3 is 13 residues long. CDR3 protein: CASRLQGATEAFF. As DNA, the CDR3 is TGTGCCAGCAGGCTTCAGGGGGCTACTGAAGCTTTCTTT.

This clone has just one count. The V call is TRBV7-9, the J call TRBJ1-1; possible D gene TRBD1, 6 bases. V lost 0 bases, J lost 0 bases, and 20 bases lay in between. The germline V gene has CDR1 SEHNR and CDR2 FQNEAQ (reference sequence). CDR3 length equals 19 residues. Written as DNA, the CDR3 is TGTGCCAGCAGCTTAGCCCGGGACACAGGAGGAGGAATGAACACTGAAGCTTTCTTT. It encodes CASSLARDTGGGMNTEAFF.

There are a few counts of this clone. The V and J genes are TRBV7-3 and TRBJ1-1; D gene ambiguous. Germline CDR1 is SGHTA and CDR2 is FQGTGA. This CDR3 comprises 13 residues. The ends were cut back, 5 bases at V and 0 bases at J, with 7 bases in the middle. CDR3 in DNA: TGTGCCAGCAGCGGTAACTTGAACACTGAAGCTTTCTTT. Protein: CASSGNLNTEAFF.

The CDR3 loop reads CASSPSRGQGTNEQFF. The CDR3 bases are TGTGCCAGCAGCCCCTCTCGAGGACAGGGGACCAATGAGCAGTTCTTC. The chain links TRBV21-1 to TRBJ2-1; no check of the table's D call, TRBD1, against the DNA was made. TRBV21-1 has pseudogene status. This CDR3 contains 16 residues.

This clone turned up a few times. CDR3 loop: CASSSAGTSGRAAQYF. The DNA of the CDR3 is TGTGCCAGCAGCTCCGCCGGGACTAGCGGGAGGGCGGCGCAGTATTTT. This chain uses TRBV28 with TRBJ2-3; 16 bases agree with TRBD2. The trim removed 6 bases at V and 10 bases at J, leaving 10 bases unmatched. The CDR3 is 16 amino acids. Germline CDR1 MDHEN, CDR2 SYDVKM.

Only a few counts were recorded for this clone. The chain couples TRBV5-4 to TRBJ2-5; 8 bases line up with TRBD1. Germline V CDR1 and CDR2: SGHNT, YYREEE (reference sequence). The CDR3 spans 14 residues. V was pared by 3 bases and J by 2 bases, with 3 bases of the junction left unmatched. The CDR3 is CASSSRDRQETQYF. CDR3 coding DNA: TGTGCCAGCAGCTCGAGGGACAGGCAAGAGACCCAGTACTTC.

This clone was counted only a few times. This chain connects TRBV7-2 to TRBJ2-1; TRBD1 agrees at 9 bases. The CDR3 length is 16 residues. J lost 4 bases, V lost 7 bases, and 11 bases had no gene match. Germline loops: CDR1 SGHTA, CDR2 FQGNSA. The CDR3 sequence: CASNRGGTGSYNEQFF. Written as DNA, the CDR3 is TGTGCCAGCAATCGGGGCGGGACAGGGTCGTACAATGAGCAGTTCTTC. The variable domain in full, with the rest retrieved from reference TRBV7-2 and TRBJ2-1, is GAGVSQSPSNKVTEKGKDVELRCDPISGHTALYWYRQSLGQGLEFLIYFQGNSAPDKSGLPSDRFSAERTGGSVSTLTIQRTQQEDSAVYLCASNRGGTGSYNEQFFGPGTRLTVL.

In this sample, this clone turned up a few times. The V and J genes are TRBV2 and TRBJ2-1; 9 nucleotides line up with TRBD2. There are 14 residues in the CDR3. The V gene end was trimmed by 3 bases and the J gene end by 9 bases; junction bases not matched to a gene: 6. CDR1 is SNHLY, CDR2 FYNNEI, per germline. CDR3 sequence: CASSERGLASEQFF. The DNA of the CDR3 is TGTGCCAGCAGTGAGAGGGGACTAGCTTCTGAGCAGTTCTTC.

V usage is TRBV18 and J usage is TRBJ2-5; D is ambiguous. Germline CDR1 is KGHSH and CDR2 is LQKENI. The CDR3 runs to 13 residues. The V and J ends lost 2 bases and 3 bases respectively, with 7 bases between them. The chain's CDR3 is CASSPIGKETQYF. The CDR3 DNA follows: TGTGCCAGCTCACCAATAGGAAAAGAGACCCAGTACTTC.

CDR3: CASSLVWGQTDTQYF. The CDR3 DNA follows: TGTGCCAGCAGCTTAGTCTGGGGGCAGACAGATACGCAGTATTTT. This chain uses TRBV7-6 with TRBJ2-3; possible D gene TRBD1, 6 bases. Deletions cut 1 base from V and 3 bases from J, with 11 bases between. The CDR3 totals 15 residues. Germline values: CDR1 SGHVS, CDR2 FNYEAQ.

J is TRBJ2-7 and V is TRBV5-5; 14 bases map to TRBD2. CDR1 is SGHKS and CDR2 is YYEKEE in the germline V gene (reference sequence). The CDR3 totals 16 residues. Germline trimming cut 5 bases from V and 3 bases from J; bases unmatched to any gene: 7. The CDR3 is CASRAGLAGDHYEQYF. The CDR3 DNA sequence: TGTGCCAGCAGGGCGGGACTAGCGGGAGATCACTACGAGCAGTACTTC.

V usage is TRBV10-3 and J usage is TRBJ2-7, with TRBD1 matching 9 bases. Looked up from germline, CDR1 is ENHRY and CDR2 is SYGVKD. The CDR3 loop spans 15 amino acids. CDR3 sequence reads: CAIGAGTGSPYEQYF. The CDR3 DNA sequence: TGTGCGATCGGGGCGGGGACAGGGTCCCCCTACGAGCAGTACTTC.

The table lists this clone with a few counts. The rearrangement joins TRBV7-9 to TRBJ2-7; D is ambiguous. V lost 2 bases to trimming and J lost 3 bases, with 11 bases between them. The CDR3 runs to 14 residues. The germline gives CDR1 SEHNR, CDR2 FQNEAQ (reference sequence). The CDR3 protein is CASSLSGPFYEQYF. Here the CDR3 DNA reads TGTGCCAGCAGCTTATCCGGACCCTTCTACGAGCAGTACTTC. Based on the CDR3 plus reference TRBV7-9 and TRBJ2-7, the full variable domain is DTGVSQNPRHKITKRGQNVTFRCDPISEHNRLYWYRQTLGQGPEFLTYFQNEAQLEKSRLLSDRFSAERPKGSFSTLEIQRTEQGDSAMYLCASSLSGPFYEQYFGPGTRLTVT.

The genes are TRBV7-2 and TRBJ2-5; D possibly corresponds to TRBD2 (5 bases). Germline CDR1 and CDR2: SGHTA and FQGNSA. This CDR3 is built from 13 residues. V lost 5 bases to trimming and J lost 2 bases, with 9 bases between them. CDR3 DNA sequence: TGTGCCAGCAGCATGCGGACTCAAGAGACCCAGTACTTC. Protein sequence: CASSMRTQETQYF. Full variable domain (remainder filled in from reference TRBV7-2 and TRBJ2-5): GAGVSQSPSNKVTEKGKDVELRCDPISGHTALYWYRQSLGQGLEFLIYFQGNSAPDKSGLPSDRFSAERTGGSVSTLTIQRTQQEDSAVYLCASSMRTQETQYFGPGTRLLVL.

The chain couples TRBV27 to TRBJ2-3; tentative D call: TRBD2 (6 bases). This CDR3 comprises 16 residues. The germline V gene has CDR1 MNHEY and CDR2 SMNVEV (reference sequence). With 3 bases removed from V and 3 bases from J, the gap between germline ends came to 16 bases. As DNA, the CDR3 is TGTGCCAGCAGTTTCGACCCGACTAGAGCTACAGATACGCAGTATTTT. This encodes CASSFDPTRATDTQYF.

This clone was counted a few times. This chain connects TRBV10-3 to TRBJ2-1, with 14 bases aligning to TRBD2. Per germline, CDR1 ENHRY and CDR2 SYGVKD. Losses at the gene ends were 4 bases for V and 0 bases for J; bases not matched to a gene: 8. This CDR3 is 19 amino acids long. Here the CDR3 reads CAISALGTSGSDSYNEQFF. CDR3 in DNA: TGTGCCATCAGTGCCTTGGGGACTAGCGGGAGTGACTCCTACAATGAGCAGTTCTTC.

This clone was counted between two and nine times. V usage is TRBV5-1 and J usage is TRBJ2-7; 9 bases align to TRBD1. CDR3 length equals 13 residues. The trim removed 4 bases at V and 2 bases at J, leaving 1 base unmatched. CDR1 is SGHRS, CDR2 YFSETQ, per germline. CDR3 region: CASSRTGAYEQYF. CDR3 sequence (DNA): TGCGCCAGCAGCCGGACAGGGGCCTACGAGCAGTACTTC.

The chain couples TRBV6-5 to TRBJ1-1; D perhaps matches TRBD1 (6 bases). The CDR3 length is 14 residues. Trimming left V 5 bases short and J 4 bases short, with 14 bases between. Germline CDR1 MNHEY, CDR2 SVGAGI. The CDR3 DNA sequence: TGTGCCAGCAGTCAGCAGGGGCGTACCACTGAAGCTTTCTTT. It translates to CASSQQGRTTEAFF.

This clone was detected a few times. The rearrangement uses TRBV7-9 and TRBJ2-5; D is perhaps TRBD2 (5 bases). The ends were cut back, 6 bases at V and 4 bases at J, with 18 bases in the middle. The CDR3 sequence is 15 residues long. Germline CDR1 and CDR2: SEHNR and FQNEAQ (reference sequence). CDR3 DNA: TGTGCCAGCAGTCGTCTAGCCACAAACTCAGAGACCCAGTACTTC. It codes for CASSRLATNSETQYF.

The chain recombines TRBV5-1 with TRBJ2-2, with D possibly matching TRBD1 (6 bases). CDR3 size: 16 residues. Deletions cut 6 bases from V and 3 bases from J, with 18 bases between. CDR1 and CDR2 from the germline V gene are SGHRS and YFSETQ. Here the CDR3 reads CASTLGDRPDTGELFF. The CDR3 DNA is TGCGCCAGCACCCTCGGTGACAGGCCCGACACCGGGGAGCTGTTTTTT.

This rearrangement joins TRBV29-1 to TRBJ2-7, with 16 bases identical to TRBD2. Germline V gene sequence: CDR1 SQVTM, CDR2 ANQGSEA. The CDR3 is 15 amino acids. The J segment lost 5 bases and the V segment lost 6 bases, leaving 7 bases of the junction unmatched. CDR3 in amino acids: CSVKGLAGGADEQYF. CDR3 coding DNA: TGCAGCGTGAAGGGACTAGCGGGAGGGGCTGACGAGCAGTACTTC.